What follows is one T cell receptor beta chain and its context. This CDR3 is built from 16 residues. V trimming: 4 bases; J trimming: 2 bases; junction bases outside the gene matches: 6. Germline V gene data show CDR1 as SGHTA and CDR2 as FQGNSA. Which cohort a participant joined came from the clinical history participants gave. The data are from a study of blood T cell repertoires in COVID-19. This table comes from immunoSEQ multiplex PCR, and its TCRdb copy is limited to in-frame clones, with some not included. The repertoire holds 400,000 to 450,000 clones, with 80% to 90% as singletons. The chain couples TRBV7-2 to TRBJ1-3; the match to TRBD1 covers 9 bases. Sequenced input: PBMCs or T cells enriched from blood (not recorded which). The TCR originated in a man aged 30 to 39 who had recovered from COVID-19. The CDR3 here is CASSSAHRGPGNTIYF. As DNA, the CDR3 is TGTGCCAGCAGCTCAGCGCACAGGGGGCCTGGAAACACCATATATTTT.